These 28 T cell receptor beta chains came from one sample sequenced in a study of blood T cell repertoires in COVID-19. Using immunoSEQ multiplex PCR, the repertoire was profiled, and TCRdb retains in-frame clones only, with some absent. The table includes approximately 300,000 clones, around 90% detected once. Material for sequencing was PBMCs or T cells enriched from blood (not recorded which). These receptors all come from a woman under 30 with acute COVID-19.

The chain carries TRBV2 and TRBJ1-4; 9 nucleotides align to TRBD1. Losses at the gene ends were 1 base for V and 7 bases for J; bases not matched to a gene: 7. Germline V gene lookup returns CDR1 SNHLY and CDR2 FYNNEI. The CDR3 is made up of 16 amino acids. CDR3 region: CASSEGGQGRVEKLFF. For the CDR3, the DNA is TGTGCCAGCAGTGAAGGGGGACAGGGTAGAGTTGAAAAACTGTTTTTT.

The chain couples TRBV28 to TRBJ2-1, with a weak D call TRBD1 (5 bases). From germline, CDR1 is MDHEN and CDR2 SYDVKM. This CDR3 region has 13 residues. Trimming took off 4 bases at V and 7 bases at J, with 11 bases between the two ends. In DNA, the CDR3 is TGTGCCAGCAGTTCTTCAGGGCGAAATGAGCAGTTCTTC. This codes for CASSSSGRNEQFF. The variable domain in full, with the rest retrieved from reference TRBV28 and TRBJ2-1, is DVKVTQSSRYLVKRTGEKVFLECVQDMDHENMFWYRQDPGLGLRLIYFSYDVKMKEKGDIPEGYSVSREKKERFSLILESASTNQTSMYLCASSSSGRNEQFFGPGTRLTVL.

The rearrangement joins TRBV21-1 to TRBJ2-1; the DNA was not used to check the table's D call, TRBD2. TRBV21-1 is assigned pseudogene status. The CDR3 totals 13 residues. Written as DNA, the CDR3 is TGTGCCAGCAGCAAAGAGGCTAGCTATGAGCAGTTCTTC. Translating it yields CASSKEASYEQFF.

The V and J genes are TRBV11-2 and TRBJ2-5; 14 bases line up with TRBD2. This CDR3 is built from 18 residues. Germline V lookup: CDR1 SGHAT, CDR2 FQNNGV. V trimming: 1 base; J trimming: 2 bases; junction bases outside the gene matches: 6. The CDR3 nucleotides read TGTGCCAGCAGCTTAGGGGTGACTAGCGGGAGGGGACAAGAGACCCAGTACTTC. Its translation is CASSLGVTSGRGQETQYF.

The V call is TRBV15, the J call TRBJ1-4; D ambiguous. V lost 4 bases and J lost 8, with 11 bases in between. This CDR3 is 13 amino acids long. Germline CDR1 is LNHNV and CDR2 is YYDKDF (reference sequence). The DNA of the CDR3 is TGTGCCACCAGCACTCCGGGAGGGGAAAAACTGTTTTTT. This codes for CATSTPGGEKLFF.

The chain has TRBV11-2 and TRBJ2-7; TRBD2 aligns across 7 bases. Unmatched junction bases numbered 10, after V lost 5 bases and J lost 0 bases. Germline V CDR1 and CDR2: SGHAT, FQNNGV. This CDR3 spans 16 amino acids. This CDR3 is CASSPRGGSSSYEQYF. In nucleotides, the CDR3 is TGTGCCAGCAGCCCCCGCGGCGGGAGCAGCTCCTACGAGCAGTACTTC.

The CDR3 DNA reads TGTGCCAGCAGCTTAGTCCCTCTCGGACAGGGGGGAACTGAAGCTTTCTTT. Protein: CASSLVPLGQGGTEAFF. V usage is TRBV7-2 and J usage is TRBJ1-1; 10 bases match TRBD1. Germline-derived CDR1 and CDR2 are SGHTA and FQGNSA. CDR3 length: 17 residues. V shed 1 base, J shed 5 bases, and the junction held 10 bases outside the gene matches.

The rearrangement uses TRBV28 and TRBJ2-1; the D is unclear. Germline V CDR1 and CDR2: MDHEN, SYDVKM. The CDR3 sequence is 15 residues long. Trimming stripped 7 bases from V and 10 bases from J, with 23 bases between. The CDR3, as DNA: TGTGCCAGCACCCAACAAAAATCGGAGTTATGCGAGCAGTTCTTC. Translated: CASTQQKSELCEQFF.

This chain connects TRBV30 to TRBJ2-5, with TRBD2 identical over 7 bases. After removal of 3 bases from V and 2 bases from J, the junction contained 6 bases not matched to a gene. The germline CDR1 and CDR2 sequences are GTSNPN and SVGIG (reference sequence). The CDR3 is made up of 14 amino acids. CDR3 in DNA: TGTGCCTGGAGGGGGCTAGCGGCTCAAGAGACCCAGTACTTC. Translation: CAWRGLAAQETQYF. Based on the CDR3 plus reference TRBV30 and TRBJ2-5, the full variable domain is SQTIHQWPATLVQPVGSPLSLECTVEGTSNPNLYWYRQAAGRGLQLLFYSVGIGQISSEVPQNLSASRPQDRQFILSSKKLLLSDSGFYLCAWRGLAAQETQYFGPGTRLLVL.

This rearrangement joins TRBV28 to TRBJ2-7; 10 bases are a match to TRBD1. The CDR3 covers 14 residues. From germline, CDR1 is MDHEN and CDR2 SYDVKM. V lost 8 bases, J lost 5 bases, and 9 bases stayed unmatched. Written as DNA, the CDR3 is TGTGCCAGCGTACAACAGACAGGGGGCAACGAGCAGTACTTC. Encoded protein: CASVQQTGGNEQYF.

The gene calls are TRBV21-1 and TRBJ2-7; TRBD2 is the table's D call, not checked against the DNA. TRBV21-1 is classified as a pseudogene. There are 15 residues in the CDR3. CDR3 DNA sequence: TGTGCCAGCAGCAAAGTTGGTAGCGGACACTACGAGCAGTACTTC. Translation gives CASSKVGSGHYEQYF.

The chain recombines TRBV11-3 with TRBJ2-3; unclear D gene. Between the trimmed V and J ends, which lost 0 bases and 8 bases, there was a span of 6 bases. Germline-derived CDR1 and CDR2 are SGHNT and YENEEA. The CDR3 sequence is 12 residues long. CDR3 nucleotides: TGTGCCAGCAGCTTAGATGGGCGTACGCAGTATTTT. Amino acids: CASSLDGRTQYF.

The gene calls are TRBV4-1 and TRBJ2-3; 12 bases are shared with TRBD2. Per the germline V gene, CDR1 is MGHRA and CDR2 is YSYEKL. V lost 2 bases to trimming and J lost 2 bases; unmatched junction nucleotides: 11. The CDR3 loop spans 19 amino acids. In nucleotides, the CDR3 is TGCGCCAGCAGCCAACTCCTAGCGGGAGGGCCTTGGTACACAGATACGCAGTATTTT. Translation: CASSQLLAGGPWYTDTQYF.

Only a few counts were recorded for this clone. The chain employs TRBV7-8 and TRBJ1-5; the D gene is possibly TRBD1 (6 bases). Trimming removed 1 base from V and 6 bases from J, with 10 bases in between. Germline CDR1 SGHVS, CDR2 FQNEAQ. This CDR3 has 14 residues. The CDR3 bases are TGTGCCAGCAGCTTAGAAGTAGGGGGTCAGCCCCAGCATTTT. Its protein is CASSLEVGGQPQHF.

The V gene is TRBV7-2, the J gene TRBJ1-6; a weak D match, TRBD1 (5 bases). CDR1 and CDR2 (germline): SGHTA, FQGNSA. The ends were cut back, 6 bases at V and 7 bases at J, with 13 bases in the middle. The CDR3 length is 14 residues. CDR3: CASRPQVGNSPLHF. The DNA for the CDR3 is TGTGCCAGCAGACCACAGGTTGGAAATTCACCCCTCCACTTT.

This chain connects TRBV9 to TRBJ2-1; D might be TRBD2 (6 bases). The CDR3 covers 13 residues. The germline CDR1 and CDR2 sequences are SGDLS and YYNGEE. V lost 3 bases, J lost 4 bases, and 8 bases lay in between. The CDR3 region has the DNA TGTGCCAGCAGCGAGGAGGGTTACAATGAGCAGTTCTTC. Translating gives CASSEEGYNEQFF. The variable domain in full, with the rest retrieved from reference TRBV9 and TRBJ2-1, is DSGVTQTPKHLITATGQRVTLRCSPRSGDLSVYWYQQSLDQGLQFLIQYYNGEERAKGNILERFSAQQFPDLHSELNLSSLELGDSALYFCASSEEGYNEQFFGPGTRLTVL.

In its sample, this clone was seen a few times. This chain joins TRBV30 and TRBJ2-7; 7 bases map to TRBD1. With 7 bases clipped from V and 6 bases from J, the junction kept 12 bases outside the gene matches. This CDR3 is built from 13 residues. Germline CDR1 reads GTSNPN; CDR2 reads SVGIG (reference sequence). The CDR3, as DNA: TGTGCCTTAAGGGAACAGGGGTGGGGCGAGCAGTACTTC. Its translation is CALREQGWGEQYF.

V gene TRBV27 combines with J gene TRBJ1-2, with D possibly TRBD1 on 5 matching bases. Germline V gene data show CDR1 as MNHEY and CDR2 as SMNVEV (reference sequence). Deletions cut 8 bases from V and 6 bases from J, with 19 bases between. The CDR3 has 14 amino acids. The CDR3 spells CASGAQRGSNGYTF. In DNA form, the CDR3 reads TGTGCCAGCGGGGCTCAAAGGGGAAGCAATGGCTACACCTTC.

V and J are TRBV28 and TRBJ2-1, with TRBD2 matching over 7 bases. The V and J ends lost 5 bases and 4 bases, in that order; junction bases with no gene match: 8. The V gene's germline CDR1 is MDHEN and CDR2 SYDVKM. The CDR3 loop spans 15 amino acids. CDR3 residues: CASSPAGAGYNEQFF. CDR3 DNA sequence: TGTGCCAGCAGTCCGGCGGGAGCGGGGTACAATGAGCAGTTCTTC.

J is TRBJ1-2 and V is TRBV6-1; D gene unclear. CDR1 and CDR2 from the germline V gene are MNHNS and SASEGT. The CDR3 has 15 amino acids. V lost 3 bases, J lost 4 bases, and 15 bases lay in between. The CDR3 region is CASSEAPGESYGYTF. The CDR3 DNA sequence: TGTGCCAGCAGTGAGGCCCCCGGGGAGAGCTATGGCTACACCTTC.

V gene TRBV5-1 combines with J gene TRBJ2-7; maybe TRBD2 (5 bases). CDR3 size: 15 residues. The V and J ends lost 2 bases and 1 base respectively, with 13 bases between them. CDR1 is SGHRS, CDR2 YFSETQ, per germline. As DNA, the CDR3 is TGCGCCAGCAGCTTCGGCAACACGGGATCCTACGAGCAGTACTTC. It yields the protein CASSFGNTGSYEQYF.

The CDR3 region is CASSQEGDRGLDEQYF. CDR3 coding DNA: TGCGCCAGCAGCCAAGAAGGAGACAGGGGTCTCGACGAGCAGTACTTC. The chain carries TRBV4-1 and TRBJ2-7, with TRBD1 matching over 8 bases. Germline lookup yields CDR1 MGHRA and CDR2 YSYEKL. V shed 0 bases and J 5 bases; nucleotides not matched to a gene: 9. There are 16 residues in the CDR3.

CDR3 amino acids: CSGGTGVYEQYF. DNA of the CDR3: TGCAGCGGCGGGACGGGCGTTTACGAGCAGTACTTC. This chain joins TRBV29-1 and TRBJ2-7; the D gene is possibly TRBD2 (6 bases). V gave up 7 bases and J gave up 4 bases, with 14 bases separating them. The CDR3 has 12 amino acids. The V gene's germline CDR1 is SQVTM and CDR2 ANQGSEA.

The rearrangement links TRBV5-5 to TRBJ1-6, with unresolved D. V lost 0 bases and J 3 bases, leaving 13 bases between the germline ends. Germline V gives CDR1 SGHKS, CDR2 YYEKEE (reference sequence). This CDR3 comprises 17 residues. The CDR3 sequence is CASSLGGVQRYNSPLHF. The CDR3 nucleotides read TGTGCCAGCAGCTTGGGGGGAGTACAGCGCTATAATTCACCCCTCCACTTT.

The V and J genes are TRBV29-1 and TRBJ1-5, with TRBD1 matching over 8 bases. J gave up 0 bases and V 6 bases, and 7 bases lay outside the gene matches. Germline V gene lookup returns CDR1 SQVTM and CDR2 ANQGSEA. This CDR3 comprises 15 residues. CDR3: CSVLDRDLSNQPQHF. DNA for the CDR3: TGCAGCGTCCTGGACAGGGACCTTAGCAATCAGCCCCAGCATTTT.

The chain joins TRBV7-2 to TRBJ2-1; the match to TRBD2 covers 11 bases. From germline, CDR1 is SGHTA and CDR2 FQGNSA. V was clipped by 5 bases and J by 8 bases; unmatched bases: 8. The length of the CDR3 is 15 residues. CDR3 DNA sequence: TGTGCCAGCAGCGGAAGCGGGACTAGCGGCGATGAGCAGTTCTTC. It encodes CASSGSGTSGDEQFF.

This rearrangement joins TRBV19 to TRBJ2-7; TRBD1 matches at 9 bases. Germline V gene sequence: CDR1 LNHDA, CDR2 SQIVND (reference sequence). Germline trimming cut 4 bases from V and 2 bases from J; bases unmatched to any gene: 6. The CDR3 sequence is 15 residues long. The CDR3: CASSRDREGPYEQYF. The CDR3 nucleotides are TGTGCCAGTAGTAGGGACAGGGAAGGTCCCTACGAGCAGTACTTC.

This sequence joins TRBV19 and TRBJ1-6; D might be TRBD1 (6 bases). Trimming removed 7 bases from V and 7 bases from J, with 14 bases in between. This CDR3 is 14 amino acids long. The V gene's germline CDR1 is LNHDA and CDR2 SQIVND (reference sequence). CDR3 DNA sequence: TGTGCCAGTACCATGGGCCAGGGGAATTCACCCCTCCACTTT. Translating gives CASTMGQGNSPLHF.